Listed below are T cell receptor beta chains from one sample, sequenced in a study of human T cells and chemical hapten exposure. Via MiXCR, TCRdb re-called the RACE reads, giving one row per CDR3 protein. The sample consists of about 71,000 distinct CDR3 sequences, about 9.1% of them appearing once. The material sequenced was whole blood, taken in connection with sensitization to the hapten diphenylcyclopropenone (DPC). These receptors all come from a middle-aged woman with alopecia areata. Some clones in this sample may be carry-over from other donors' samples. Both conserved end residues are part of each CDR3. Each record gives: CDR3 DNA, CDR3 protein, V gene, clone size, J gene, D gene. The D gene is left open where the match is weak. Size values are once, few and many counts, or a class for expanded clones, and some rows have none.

TGTGCCAGCAGCCTTCTAGGCAGACAGCAGGGCTACACCTTC | CASSLLGRQQGYTF | TRBV5-4 | many | TRBJ1-2 | .
TGTGCCAGCAGTTACTCAGGGGTCGCGCAGGTCAATTCACCCCTCCACTTT | CASSYSGVAQVNSPLHF | TRBV6-6 | few | TRBJ1-6 | .
TGTGCCAGCAGCTTCACAACCCCCGGGACTGAAGCTTTCTTT | CASSFTTPGTEAFF | TRBV7-8 | many | TRBJ1-1 | .
TGTGCCAGCTCGCGAGCAGGATTACATAGCAATCAGCCCCAGCATTTT | CASSRAGLHSNQPQHF | TRBV18 | few | TRBJ1-5 | .
TGCGCCAGCAGCACGATTCCGGGACAGGGGGCCGGGGAGCTGTTTTTT | CASSTIPGQGAGELFF | TRBV5-1 | many | TRBJ2-2 | TRBD1
TGTGCCAGCAGCGTGAGCGCGGCAGATACGCAGTATTTT | CASSVSAADTQYF | TRBV9 | . | TRBJ2-3 | .
TGTGCCAGCAGCCCTCCGGGACGCCCCGGGGAGACCCAGTACTTC | CASSPPGRPGETQYF | TRBV5-4 | . | TRBJ2-5 | .
TGCGCCAGCAGCCTACTGCGGACGAACACTGAAGCTTTCTTT | CASSLLRTNTEAFF | TRBV4-3 | . | TRBJ1-1 | .
TGTGCCAGCAGTGCCGTCACAGATACGCAGTATTTT | CASSAVTDTQYF | TRBV6-2/TRBV6-3 | . | TRBJ2-3 | .
TGTGCCAGCAGCCAAGATGGGGGGGACTTCCAGCCCCAGCATTTT | CASSQDGGDFQPQHF | TRBV4-2 | many | TRBJ1-5 | .
TGTGCCAGCAGCTTCAATAGGGGAAATGATCGCAATCCGCCCCAGCATTTT | CASSFNRGNDRNPPQHF | TRBV5-8 | . | TRBJ1-5 | .
TGTGCCAGCAGCCAAGATGCAAGGGGGACTGAAGCTTTCTTT | CASSQDARGTEAFF | TRBV4-2 | few | TRBJ1-1 | .
TGTGCCAGTAGTATAGATTGGAGCAGGGGACCCTACGAGCAGTACTTC | CASSIDWSRGPYEQYF | TRBV19 | many | TRBJ2-7 | .
TGCAGTGCTGCCGGACCTGCAGGAAACACCATATATTTT | CSAAGPAGNTIYF | TRBV20-1 | . | TRBJ1-3 | .
TGTGCCAGCAGTCCAGGACGCTCTAATCAGCCCCAGCATTTT | CASSPGRSNQPQHF | TRBV12-3/TRBV12-4 | . | TRBJ1-5 | .
TGTGCCAGCAGCCCTCGACAGGGCCCAGCCGGGGAGCTGTTTTTT | CASSPRQGPAGELFF | TRBV6-2/TRBV6-3 | many | TRBJ2-2 | TRBD1
TGCGCCAGCAGCCGCAGTACCGGGACAGGGGAAATGCGGGAGCAGTTCTTC | CASSRSTGTGEMREQFF | TRBV10-1 | . | TRBJ2-1 | TRBD1
TGCGCCAGCAGCCAAGCCGGGGGGCCGCGCGAAAAACTGTTTTTT | CASSQAGGPREKLFF | TRBV4-3 | many | TRBJ1-4 | .
TGTGCCAGCAGCTCTAACCAGGGAGATGGCTACACCTTC | CASSSNQGDGYTF | TRBV7-8 | many | TRBJ1-2 | .
TGTGCCAGCAGTTACCCCTCTAGCGGGGACTACAATGAGCAGTTCTTC | CASSYPSSGDYNEQFF | TRBV6-2/TRBV6-3 | . | TRBJ2-1 | TRBD2
TGTGCCAGCAGTGACCGGGACCGACTCTTCTTT | CASSDRDRLFF | TRBV7-3 | many | TRBJ1-1 | .
TGCGCCAGCAGCTTGTCAGCCCTAGCGGGGGCCCTGGTAAACTACGAGCAGTACTTC | CASSLSALAGALVNYEQYF | TRBV5-1 | few | TRBJ2-7 | TRBD2
TGTGCCAGCAGCTTGACTAGCGGGGGCGGAGATACGCAGTATTTT | CASSLTSGGGDTQYF | TRBV7-9 | many | TRBJ2-3 | TRBD2
TGTGCCATTCTACAGGGGGATGGCTACACCTTC | CAILQGDGYTF | TRBV10-3 | many | TRBJ1-2 | TRBD1
TGTGCCAGCAGCTTAGCAGGGGAGAAAAACATTCAGTACTTC | CASSLAGEKNIQYF | TRBV7-9 | . | TRBJ2-4 | .
TGTGCCAGCTCACCTACGGACAGCTATGGCTACACCTTC | CASSPTDSYGYTF | TRBV18 | many | TRBJ1-2 | .
TGCAGCGTGACCCTTCTCGAGGTAGGGGTTGAAGCTTTCTTT | CSVTLLEVGVEAFF | TRBV29-1 | many | TRBJ1-1 | .
TGTGCCAGCAGCCCACAGGGGGCTGGAAACACCATATATTTT | CASSPQGAGNTIYF | TRBV12-3/TRBV12-4 | many | TRBJ1-3 | TRBD1
TGTGCCAGCAGCTGGGGAGGCTATGGCTACACCTTC | CASSWGGYGYTF | TRBV5-6 | many | TRBJ1-2 | .
TGTGCCAGCAGCCAAGTTGGGGCGCAGCCCCAGCATTTT | CASSQVGAQPQHF | TRBV4-2 | many | TRBJ1-5 | .
. | CASILGDINTEAFF | TRBV6-2/TRBV6-3 | many | TRBJ1-1 | .
TGCGCCAGCAGCTCCAGCCTGGGCTTTCCTTCTAGCACAGATACGCAGTATTTT | CASSSSLGFPSSTDTQYF | TRBV5-1 | . | TRBJ2-3 | .